Listed here are 6 T cell receptor beta chains from one sample, sequenced in a study of cytomegalovirus exposure and HLA in healthy donors. TCRdb keeps only in-frame clones here, not all; method: immunoSEQ multiplex PCR. The table lists some 240,000 clones, around 87% of them singletons. What was sequenced was PBMCs. The receptors stem from a young woman in good health and CMV-seropositive.

CDR3 sequence (DNA): TGTGCCAGCAGTTTTCGGCCGCGGGACAGGGGATTTACCGGGGAGCTGTTTTTT. Residues: CASSFRPRDRGFTGELFF. The genes are TRBV28 and TRBJ2-2; 10 bases agree with TRBD1. The CDR3 loop spans 18 amino acids. V lost 3 bases to trimming and J lost 5 bases; unmatched junction nucleotides: 12. Germline V gene sequence: CDR1 MDHEN, CDR2 SYDVKM.

This chain connects TRBV28 to TRBJ2-3, with a possible D match to TRBD2 (5 bases). The CDR3 has 16 residues. Per the germline V gene, CDR1 is MDHEN and CDR2 is SYDVKM. Trimming stripped 4 bases from V and 3 bases from J, with 17 bases between. The CDR3: CASSSRLLALTDTQYF. The CDR3 region has the DNA TGTGCCAGCAGTTCCCGTCTTCTAGCCCTAACAGATACGCAGTATTTT.

This clone is a singleton in its sample. V is TRBV20-1 and J is TRBJ2-1; D is unclear. The CDR3 extends over 11 amino acids. Germline lookup yields CDR1 DFQATT and CDR2 SNEGSKA (reference sequence). Trimming removed 3 bases from V and 7 bases from J, with 7 bases in between. The CDR3 is CSARASNEQFF. Written as DNA, the CDR3 is TGCAGTGCTAGGGCTAGTAATGAGCAGTTCTTC.

The chain couples TRBV5-1 to TRBJ2-3, with 9 bases lining up with TRBD2. The germline V gene has CDR1 SGHRS and CDR2 YFSETQ. The V and J ends lost 0 bases and 4 bases, in that order; junction bases with no gene match: 6. The CDR3 runs to 16 residues. The CDR3 region has the DNA TGCGCCAGCAGCTTGGTTGCGGGAGGGCCGGCAGATACGCAGTATTTT. Protein: CASSLVAGGPADTQYF.

The chain carries TRBV6-5 and TRBJ1-1; D not resolved. CDR1 is MNHEY and CDR2 is SVGAGI in the germline V gene. Trimming shortened V by 2 bases and J by 1 base, and 8 bases separated the two germline ends. The CDR3 has 14 residues. CDR3 protein: CASSYNGRNTEAFF. CDR3 DNA: TGTGCCAGCAGTTACAACGGGAGGAACACTGAAGCTTTCTTT.

The chain combines TRBV30 with TRBJ2-1, with TRBD1 matching 7 bases. CDR3 size: 12 residues. The germline V gene encodes CDR1 GTSNPN and CDR2 SVGIG (reference sequence). Trimming removed 5 bases from V and 8 bases from J; junction bases left unmatched: 6. The CDR3, as DNA: TGTGCCTGGTTGGACAGGATGGATGAGCAGTTCTTC. Its translation: CAWLDRMDEQFF.